This T cell receptor (beta chain) is from a study of blood T cell repertoires in COVID-19. Authors' data handling: It was from reference gene primer amplification that nucleated cell counts were estimated. Repertoires were generated with immunoSEQ multiplex PCR, while TCRdb's copy carries only in-frame clones and drops some. V, J and clone size reflect that table, while D and trimming were determined from the DNA. The sample holds tens of thousands of clones, around 74% seen once. Per germline, CDR1 MDHEN and CDR2 SYDVKM. CDR3 size: 14 residues. V lost 3 bases to trimming and J lost 8 bases; unmatched junction nucleotides: 3. Seattle's cohort entered during active infection and was followed longitudinally.

This sequence was found in a man in his 70s with COVID-19, enrolled during active disease. This sequence joins TRBV28 and TRBJ1-4, with 10 bases that match TRBD1. The sequenced sample was peripheral blood. The CDR3 region is CASSFRTGGEKLFF. The CDR3 DNA follows: TGTGCCAGCAGTTTTCGGACAGGGGGAGAAAAACTGTTTTTT.